This TCR beta chain comes out of a study of healthy donors' naive CD4 and CD8 T cells. Study details: Donors came from three age groups: 20-25, 40-50 and 60-70 years. General observations from the study: Positive CDR3 charge linked to CD4+ cells, negative to CD8+ cells.

V lost 8 bases and J lost 1, with 17 bases in between. The germline V gene has CDR1 MNHNS and CDR2 SASEGT. The CDR3 length is 15 residues. Each TCR library used around 500 ng of total RNA and a linear amplification protocol. Original handling: From a handful of healthy donors, almost 80,000 rearranged TCR alpha transcripts were sequenced. Each CDR3 protein gets one entry after TCRdb re-called the reads with MiXCR. V and J calls and clone size were set by TCRdb, not the authors. The sample has about 180,000 distinct CDR3 sequences, under 85% seen once. A remark on this clonotype: Its antigen is currently unknown.

The chain joins TRBV6-1 to TRBJ1-1, with D unresolved. Material: naive CD4+ and CD8+ T cells sorted from blood, pooled from several donors. The sequence was collected from a pool of human donors in good health; the sample pools cells from several healthy donors. CDR3 residues: CASPRLRMANTEAFF. In nucleotides, the CDR3 is TGTGCCAGCCCCCGGTTGAGGATGGCGAACACTGAAGCTTTCTTT.